Below are 7 T cell receptor beta chains sequenced from a single sample in a study of T cell responses to AZD1222 COVID-19 vaccine. The data were produced by immunoSEQ multiplex PCR, yet TCRdb's version contains in-frame clones alone and is incomplete. This table has around 200,000 clones, approximately 92% appearing once. The sample was peripheral blood, taken 28 days after the second dose of the MenACWY control vaccine. The receptors were sampled from an adult who received the MenACWY meningococcal vaccine as a control.

The chain couples TRBV5-6 to TRBJ2-2; D possibly corresponds to TRBD2 (5 bases). This CDR3 region has 15 residues. Trimming cost V 0 bases and J 1 base, with 7 bases left between them. The germline V gene encodes CDR1 SGHDT and CDR2 YYEEEE. CDR3 region: CASSLEGRNTGELFF. Written as DNA, the CDR3 is TGTGCCAGCAGCTTGGAAGGGAGGAACACCGGGGAGCTGTTTTTT. The whole variable domain, filled in from reference TRBV5-6 and TRBJ2-2, reads DAGVTQSPTHLIKTRGQQVTLRCSPKSGHDTVSWYQQALGQGPQFIFQYYEEEERQRGNFPDRFSGHQFPNYSSELNVNALLLGDSALYLCASSLEGRNTGELFFGEGSRLTVL.

This rearrangement joins TRBV2 to TRBJ2-3; 8 nucleotides agree with TRBD2. The ends lost 5 bases at V and 6 bases at J; junction bases unmatched: 7. CDR1 and CDR2 (germline): SNHLY, FYNNEI. This CDR3 region has 14 residues. CDR3 coding DNA: TGTGCCAGCAGTCTGGGTAGCGGGGTTGATACGCAGTATTTT. Translation gives CASSLGSGVDTQYF.

The chain carries TRBV27 and TRBJ1-3; D may be TRBD1 (6 bases). CDR3 length equals 14 residues. Germline CDR1 and CDR2: MNHEY and SMNVEV (reference sequence). V gave up 4 bases and J gave up 4 bases, with 11 bases separating them. The CDR3 DNA sequence: TGTGCCAGCAGTTCTGCAGGGGTGGGAAACACCATATATTTT. Translation: CASSSAGVGNTIYF.

The chain employs TRBV29-1 and TRBJ1-2; D might be TRBD1 (5 bases). The CDR3 sequence is 14 residues long. Trimming left V 7 bases short and J 2 bases short, with 17 bases between. Germline-derived CDR1 and CDR2 are SQVTM and ANQGSEA. The CDR3 region has the DNA TGCAGCGGGGGGGGTTTGACGGGAAACTATGGCTACACCTTC. This gives the protein CSGGGLTGNYGYTF.

This clone showed up just once. The chain has TRBV3-1 (or the pseudogene TRBV3-2) and TRBJ1-1; possible D gene TRBD1, 5 bases. The CDR3 length is 16 residues. Germline V CDR1 and CDR2: LGHDT, YNNKEL (reference sequence). Trimming left V 0 bases short and J 3 bases short, with 14 bases between. The CDR3 loop is CASSQEGRAWDTEAFF. As DNA, the CDR3 is TGTGCCAGCAGCCAAGAGGGGCGCGCTTGGGACACTGAAGCTTTCTTT.

The genes are TRBV2 and TRBJ1-1; 10 positions agree with TRBD1. CDR3 length equals 14 residues. Germline CDR1 reads SNHLY; CDR2 reads FYNNEI. J gave up 5 bases and V 7 bases, and 7 bases lay outside the gene matches. In nucleotides, the CDR3 is TGTGCCAGCACCTGGGACAGGGGAAGAACTGAAGCTTTCTTT. Residues: CASTWDRGRTEAFF. The variable domain in full, with the rest retrieved from reference TRBV2 and TRBJ1-1, is EPEVTQTPSHQVTQMGQEVILRCVPISNHLYFYWYRQILGQKVEFLVSFYNNEISEKSEIFDDQFSVERPDGSNFTLKIRSTKLEDSAMYFCASTWDRGRTEAFFGQGTRLTVV.

The rearrangement links TRBV6-4 to TRBJ2-1, with 7 bases lining up with TRBD1. Germline trimming cut 3 bases from V and 13 bases from J; bases unmatched to any gene: 9. Germline V CDR1 and CDR2: MRHNA, SNTAGT. The CDR3 runs 13 residues. The CDR3 region has the DNA TGTGCCAGCAGTGAATCGTCAGGGGGTGACCAGTTCTTC. This translates into CASSESSGGDQFF.